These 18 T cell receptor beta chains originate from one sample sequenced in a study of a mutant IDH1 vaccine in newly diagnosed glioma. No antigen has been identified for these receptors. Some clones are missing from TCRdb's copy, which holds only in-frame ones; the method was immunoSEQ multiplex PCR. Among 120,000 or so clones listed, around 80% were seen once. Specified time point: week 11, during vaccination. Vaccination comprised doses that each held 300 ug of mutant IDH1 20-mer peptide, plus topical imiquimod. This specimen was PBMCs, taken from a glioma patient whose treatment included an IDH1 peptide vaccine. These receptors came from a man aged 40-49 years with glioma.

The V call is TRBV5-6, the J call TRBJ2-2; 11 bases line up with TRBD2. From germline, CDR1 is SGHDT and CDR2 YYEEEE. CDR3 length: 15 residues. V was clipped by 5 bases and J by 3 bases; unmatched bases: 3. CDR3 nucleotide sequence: TGTGCCAGCAGTCGACTAGCGGGGTACACCGGGGAGCTGTTTTTT. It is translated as CASSRLAGYTGELFF.

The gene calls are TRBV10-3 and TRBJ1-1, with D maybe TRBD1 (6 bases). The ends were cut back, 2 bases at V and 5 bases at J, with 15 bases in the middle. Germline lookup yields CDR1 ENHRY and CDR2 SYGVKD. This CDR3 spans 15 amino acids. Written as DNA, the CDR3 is TGTGCCATCAGTGAGGGGACAAGGAGGGGTACTGAAGCTTTCTTT. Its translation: CAISEGTRRGTEAFF.

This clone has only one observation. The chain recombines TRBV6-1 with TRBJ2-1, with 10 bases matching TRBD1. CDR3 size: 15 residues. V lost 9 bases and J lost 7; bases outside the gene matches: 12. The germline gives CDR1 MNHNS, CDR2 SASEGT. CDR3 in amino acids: CASEYPGQGRNEQFF. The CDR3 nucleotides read TGTGCCAGTGAATACCCGGGACAGGGGCGGAATGAGCAGTTCTTC.

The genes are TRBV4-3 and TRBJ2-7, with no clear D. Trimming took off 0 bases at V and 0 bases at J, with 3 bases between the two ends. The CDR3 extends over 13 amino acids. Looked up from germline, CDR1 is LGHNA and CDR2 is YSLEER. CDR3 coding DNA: TGCGCCAGCAGCCAAGATAGCTCCTACGAGCAGTACTTC. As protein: CASSQDSSYEQYF.

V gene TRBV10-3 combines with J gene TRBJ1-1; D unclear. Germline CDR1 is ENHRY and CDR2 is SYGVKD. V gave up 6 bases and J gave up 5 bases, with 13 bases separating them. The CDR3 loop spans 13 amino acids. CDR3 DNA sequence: TGTGCCATCAGCGCGGAGGGTCGAACTGAAGCTTTCTTT. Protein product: CAISAEGRTEAFF.

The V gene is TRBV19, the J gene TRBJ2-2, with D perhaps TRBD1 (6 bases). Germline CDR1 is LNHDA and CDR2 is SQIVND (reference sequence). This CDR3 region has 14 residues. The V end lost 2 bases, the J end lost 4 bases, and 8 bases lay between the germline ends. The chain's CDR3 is CASSIPGATGELFF. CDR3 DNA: TGTGCCAGTAGTATACCAGGGGCCACCGGGGAGCTGTTTTTT.

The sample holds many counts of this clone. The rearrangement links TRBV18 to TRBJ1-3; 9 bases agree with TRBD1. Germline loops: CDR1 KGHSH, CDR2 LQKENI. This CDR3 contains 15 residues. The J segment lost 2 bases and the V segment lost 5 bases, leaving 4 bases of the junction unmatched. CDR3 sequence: CASSSTGGTGNTIYF. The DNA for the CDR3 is TGTGCCAGCTCATCAACAGGGGGCACTGGAAACACCATATATTTT.

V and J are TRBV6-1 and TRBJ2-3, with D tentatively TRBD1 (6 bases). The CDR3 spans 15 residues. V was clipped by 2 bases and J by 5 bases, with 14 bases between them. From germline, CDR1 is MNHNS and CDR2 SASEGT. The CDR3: CASSERTAARDTQYF. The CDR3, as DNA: TGTGCCAGCAGTGAACGGACAGCGGCCAGAGATACGCAGTATTTT.

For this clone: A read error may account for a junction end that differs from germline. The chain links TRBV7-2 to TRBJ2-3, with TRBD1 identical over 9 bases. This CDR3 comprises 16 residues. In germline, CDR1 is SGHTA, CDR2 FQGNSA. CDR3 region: CASSLARDRGTDTQYF. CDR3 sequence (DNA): TGTGCCAGCAGTTTAGCCCGGGACAGGGGCACAGATACGCAGTATTTT.

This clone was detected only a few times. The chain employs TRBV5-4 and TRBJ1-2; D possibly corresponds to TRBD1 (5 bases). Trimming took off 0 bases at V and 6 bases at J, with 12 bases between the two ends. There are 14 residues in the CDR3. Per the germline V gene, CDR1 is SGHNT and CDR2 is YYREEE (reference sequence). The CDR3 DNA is TGTGCCAGCAGCTTGGTGAGGGGTGGGAATGGCTACACCTTC. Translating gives CASSLVRGGNGYTF. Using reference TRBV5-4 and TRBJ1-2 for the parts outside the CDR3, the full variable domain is ETGVTQSPTHLIKTRGQQVTLRCSSQSGHNTVSWYQQALGQGPQFIFQYYREEENGRGNFPPRFSGLQFPNYSSELNVNALELDDSALYLCASSLVRGGNGYTFGSGTRLTVV.

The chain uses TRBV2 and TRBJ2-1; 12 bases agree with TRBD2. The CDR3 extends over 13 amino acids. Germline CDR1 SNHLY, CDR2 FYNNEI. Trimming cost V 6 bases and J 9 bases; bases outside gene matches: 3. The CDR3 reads CASRTSGSSEQFF. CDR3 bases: TGTGCCAGCAGGACTAGCGGGAGTAGTGAGCAGTTCTTC.

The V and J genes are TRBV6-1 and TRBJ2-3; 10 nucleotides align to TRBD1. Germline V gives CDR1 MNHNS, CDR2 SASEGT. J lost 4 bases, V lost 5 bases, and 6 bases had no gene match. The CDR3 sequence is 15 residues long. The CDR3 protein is CASSRGTGVADTQYF. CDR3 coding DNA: TGTGCCAGCAGTCGCGGGACAGGGGTCGCAGATACGCAGTATTTT.

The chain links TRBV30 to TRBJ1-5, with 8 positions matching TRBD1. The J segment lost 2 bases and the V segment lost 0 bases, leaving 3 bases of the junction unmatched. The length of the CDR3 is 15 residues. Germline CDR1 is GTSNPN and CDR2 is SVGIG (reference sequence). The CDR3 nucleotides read TGTGCCTGGAGTGTAGGGACAGGAGGCAATCAGCCCCAGCATTTT. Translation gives CAWSVGTGGNQPQHF. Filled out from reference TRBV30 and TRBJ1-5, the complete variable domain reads SQTIHQWPATLVQPVGSPLSLECTVEGTSNPNLYWYRQAAGRGLQLLFYSVGIGQISSEVPQNLSASRPQDRQFILSSKKLLLSDSGFYLCAWSVGTGGNQPQHFGDGTRLSIL.

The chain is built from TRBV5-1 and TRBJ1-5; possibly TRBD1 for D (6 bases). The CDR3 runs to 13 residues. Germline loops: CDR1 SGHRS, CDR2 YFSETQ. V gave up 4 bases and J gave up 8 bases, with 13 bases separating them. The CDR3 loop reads CASSSGGAEPQHF. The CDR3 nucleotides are TGCGCCAGCAGCAGTGGGGGGGCGGAGCCCCAGCATTTT.

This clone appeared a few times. The CDR3 bases are TGTGCCAGTAGTCCGGGACAGGGGGCAGGAGATACGCAGTATTTT. Protein product: CASSPGQGAGDTQYF. The rearrangement links TRBV19 to TRBJ2-3; 12 bases are a match to TRBD1. The CDR3 length is 15 residues. J was trimmed by 5 bases and V by 5 bases; bases with no gene match: 5. Looked up from germline, CDR1 is LNHDA and CDR2 is SQIVND (reference sequence).

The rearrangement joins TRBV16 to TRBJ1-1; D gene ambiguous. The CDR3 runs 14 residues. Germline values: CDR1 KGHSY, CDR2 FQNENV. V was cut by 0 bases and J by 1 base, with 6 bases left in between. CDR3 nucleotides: TGTGCCAGCAGCCAATCATCTGGGAACACTGAAGCTTTCTTT. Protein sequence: CASSQSSGNTEAFF.

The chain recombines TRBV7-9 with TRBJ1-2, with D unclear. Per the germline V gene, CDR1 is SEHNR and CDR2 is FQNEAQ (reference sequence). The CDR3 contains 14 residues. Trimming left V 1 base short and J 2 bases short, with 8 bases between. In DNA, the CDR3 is TGTGCCAGCAGCTTAGAGTCGGCGAACTATGGCTACACCTTC. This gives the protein CASSLESANYGYTF.

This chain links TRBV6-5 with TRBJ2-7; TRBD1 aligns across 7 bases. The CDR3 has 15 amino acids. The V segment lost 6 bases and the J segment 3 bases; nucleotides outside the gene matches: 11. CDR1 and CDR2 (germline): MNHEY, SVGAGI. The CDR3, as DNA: TGTGCCAGCAGACCGACGACAGGGATGGTCTACGAGCAGTACTTC. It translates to CASRPTTGMVYEQYF.